This T cell receptor (beta chain) came from a study of PD-1 blockade in classical Hodgkin lymphoma. Whole-study results and caveats: Some patients started nivolumab under 1 year after ASCT, and they were excluded. The causes of the repertoire differences, possibly disease activity or prior therapy, remain undefined. According to reports, newly diagnosed patients had lower baseline TCR diversity than healthy donors, and relapsed/refractory patients had lower baseline TCR diversity still.

The method was immunoSEQ multiplex PCR; TCRdb's version includes in-frame clones alone and lacks a portion of them. The profile shows some 17,000 clones, 85% of them singletons. The sample holds a few counts of this clone. Its antigen is not identified. Relapses following autologous stem cell transplantation were seen in all patients, with brentuximab vedotin exposure varying. The study purified CD4+ T cells from thawed PBMCs using magnetic negative selection. Germline assignment: CDR1 SGHTA and CDR2 FQGTGA. The V and J ends lost 5 bases and 4 bases respectively, with 14 bases between them. The CDR3 runs to 14 residues.

The TCR sequence derives from a human donor with classical Hodgkin lymphoma. The genes are TRBV7-3 and TRBJ1-1; perhaps TRBD1 as D (6 bases). Here the sequenced sample was CD4+ T cells from blood, taken at baseline. CDR3 sequence reads: CASSKGGVVTEAFF. In DNA, the CDR3 is TGTGCCAGCAGCAAGGGGGGCGTGGTCACTGAAGCTTTCTTT.